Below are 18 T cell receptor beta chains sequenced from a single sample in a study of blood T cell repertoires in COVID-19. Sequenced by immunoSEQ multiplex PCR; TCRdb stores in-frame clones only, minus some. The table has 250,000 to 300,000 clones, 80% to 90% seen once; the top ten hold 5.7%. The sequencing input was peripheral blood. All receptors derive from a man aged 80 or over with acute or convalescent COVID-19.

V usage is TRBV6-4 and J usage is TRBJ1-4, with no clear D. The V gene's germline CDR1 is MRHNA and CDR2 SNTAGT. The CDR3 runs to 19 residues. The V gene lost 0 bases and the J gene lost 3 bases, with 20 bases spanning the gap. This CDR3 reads CASSDSISAPREPNEKLFF. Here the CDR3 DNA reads TGTGCCAGCAGTGACTCGATTAGCGCCCCGAGGGAACCTAATGAAAAACTGTTTTTT.

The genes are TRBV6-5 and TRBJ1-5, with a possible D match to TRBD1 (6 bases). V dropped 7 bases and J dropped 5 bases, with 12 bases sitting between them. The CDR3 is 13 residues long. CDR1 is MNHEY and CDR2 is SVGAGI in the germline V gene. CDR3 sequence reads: CASNPDRDQPQHF. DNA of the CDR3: TGTGCCAGCAACCCGGACAGAGATCAGCCCCAGCATTTT.

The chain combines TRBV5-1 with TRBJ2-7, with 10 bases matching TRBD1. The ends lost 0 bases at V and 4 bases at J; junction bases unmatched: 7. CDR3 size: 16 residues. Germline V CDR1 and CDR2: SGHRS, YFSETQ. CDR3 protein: CASSLASGTGEYEQYF. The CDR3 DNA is TGCGCCAGCAGCTTGGCAAGCGGGACAGGGGAATACGAGCAGTACTTC.

The CDR3 DNA follows: TGTGCCAGCCTTTATTCCGGGACTAGTAGCTACAATGAGCAGTTCTTC. This sequence encodes CASLYSGTSSYNEQFF. The chain couples TRBV28 to TRBJ2-1; the match to TRBD2 covers 8 bases. V lost 8 bases and J lost 3; bases outside the gene matches: 12. CDR1 is MDHEN and CDR2 is SYDVKM in the germline V gene. The CDR3 is 16 residues long.

CDR3 region: CASSSPWRGGEDTQYF. CDR3 bases: TGTGCCAGCAGTTCCCCTTGGCGGGGGGGCGAGGATACGCAGTATTTT. The chain has TRBV6-2 or TRBV6-3 and TRBJ2-3, with 9 bases that match TRBD2. Germline V gene sequence: CDR1 MNHEY, CDR2 SVGEGT. The CDR3 has 16 amino acids. After removal of 4 bases from V and 6 bases from J, the junction contained 11 bases not matched to a gene.

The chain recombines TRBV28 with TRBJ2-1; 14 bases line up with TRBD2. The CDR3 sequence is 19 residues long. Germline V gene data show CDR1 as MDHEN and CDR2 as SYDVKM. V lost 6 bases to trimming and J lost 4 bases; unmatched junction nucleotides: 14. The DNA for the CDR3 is TGTGCCAGCAGGGTGCCCGGGACTAGCGGGAGTTCTAGATACAATGAGCAGTTCTTC. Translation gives CASRVPGTSGSSRYNEQFF.

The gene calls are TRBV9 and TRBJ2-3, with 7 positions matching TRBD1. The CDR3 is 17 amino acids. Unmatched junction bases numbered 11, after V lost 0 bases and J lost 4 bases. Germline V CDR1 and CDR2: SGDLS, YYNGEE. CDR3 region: CASSVGRGAGTADTQYF. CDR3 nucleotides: TGTGCCAGCAGCGTAGGACGTGGGGCAGGGACAGCAGATACGCAGTATTTT. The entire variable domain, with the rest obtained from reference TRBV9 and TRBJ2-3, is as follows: DSGVTQTPKHLITATGQRVTLRCSPRSGDLSVYWYQQSLDQGLQFLIQYYNGEERAKGNILERFSAQQFPDLHSELNLSSLELGDSALYFCASSVGRGAGTADTQYFGPGTRLTVL.

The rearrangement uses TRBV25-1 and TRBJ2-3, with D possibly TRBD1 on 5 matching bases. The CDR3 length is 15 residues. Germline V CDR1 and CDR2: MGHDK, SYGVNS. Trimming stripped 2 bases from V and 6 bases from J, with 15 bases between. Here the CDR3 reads CASSEGAGIGDTQYF. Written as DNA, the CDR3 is TGTGCCAGCAGTGAAGGGGCAGGGATTGGCGATACGCAGTATTTT.

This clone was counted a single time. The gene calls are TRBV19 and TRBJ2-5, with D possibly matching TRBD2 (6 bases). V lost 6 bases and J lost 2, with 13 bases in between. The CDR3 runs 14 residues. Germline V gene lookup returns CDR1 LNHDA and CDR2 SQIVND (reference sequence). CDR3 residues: CASRAGLEQETQYF. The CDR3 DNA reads TGTGCCAGTAGGGCGGGGCTGGAACAAGAGACCCAGTACTTC.

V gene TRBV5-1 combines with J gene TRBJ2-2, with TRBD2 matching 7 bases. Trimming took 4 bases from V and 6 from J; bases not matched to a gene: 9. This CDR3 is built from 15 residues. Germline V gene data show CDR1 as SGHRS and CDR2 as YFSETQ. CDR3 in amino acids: CASSPPGGSPGELFF. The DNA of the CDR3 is TGCGCCAGCAGCCCGCCCGGGGGGTCCCCCGGGGAGCTGTTTTTT.

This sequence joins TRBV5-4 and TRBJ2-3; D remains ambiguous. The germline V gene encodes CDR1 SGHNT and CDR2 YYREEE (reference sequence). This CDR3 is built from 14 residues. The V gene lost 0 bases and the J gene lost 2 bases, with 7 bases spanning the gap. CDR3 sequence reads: CASSLEQFTDTQYF. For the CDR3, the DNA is TGTGCCAGCAGCTTGGAACAGTTCACAGATACGCAGTATTTT.

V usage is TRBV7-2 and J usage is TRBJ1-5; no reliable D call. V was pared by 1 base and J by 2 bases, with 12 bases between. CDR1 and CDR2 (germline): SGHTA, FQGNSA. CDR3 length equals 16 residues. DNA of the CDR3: TGTGCCAGCAGCTTAGTTGAGGGCACGGGCAATCAGCCCCAGCATTTT. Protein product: CASSLVEGTGNQPQHF.

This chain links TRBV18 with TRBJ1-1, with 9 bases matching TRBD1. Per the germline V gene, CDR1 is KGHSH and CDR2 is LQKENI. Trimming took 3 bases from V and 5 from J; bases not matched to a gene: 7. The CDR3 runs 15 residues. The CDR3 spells CASSPTTGGATEAFF. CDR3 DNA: TGTGCCAGCTCACCTACTACAGGGGGCGCGACTGAAGCTTTCTTT.

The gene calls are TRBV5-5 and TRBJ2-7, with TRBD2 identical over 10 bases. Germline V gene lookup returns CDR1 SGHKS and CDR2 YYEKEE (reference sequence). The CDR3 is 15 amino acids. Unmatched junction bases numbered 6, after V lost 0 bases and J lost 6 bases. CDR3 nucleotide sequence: TGTGCCAGCAGCTTGGTTGCTAGCGGGGGAGTCGAGCAGTACTTC. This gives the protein CASSLVASGGVEQYF.

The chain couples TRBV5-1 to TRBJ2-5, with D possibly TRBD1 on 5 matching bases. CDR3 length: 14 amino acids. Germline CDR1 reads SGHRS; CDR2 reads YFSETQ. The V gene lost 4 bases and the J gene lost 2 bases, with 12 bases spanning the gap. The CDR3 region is CASSPQGVQETQYF. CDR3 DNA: TGCGCCAGCAGCCCGCAAGGGGTGCAAGAGACCCAGTACTTC.

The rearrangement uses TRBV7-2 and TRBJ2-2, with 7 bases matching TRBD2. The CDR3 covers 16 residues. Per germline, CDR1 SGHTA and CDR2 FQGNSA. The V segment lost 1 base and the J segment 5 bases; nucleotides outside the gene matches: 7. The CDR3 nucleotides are TGTGCCAGCAGCTTAGTCGCGGCGGGAGTAACCGGGGAGCTGTTTTTT. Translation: CASSLVAAGVTGELFF.

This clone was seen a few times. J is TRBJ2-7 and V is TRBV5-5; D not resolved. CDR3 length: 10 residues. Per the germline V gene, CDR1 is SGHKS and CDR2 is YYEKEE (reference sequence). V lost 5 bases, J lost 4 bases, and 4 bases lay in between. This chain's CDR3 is CASSPYEQYF. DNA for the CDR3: TGTGCCAGCAGTCCTTACGAGCAGTACTTC.

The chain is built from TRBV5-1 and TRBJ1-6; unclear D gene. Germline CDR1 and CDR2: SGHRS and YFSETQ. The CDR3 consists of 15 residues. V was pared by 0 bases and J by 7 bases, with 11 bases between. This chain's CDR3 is CASSLAATGNSPLHF. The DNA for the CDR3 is TGCGCCAGCAGCTTGGCGGCGACGGGGAATTCACCCCTCCACTTT.